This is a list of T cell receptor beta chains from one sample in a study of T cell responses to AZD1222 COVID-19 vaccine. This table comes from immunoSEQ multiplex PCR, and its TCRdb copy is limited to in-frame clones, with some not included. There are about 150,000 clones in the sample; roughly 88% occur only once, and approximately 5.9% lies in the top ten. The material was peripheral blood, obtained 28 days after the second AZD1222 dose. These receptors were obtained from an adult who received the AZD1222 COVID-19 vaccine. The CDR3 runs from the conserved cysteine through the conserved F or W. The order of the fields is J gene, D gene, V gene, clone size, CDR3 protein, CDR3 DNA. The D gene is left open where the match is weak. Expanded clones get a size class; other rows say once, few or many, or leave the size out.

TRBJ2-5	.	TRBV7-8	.	CASSLAGRERETQYF	TGTGCCAGCAGCTTGGCGGGGCGGGAAAGAGAGACCCAGTACTTC
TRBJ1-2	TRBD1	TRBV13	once	CASSSPGQGGYGYTF	TGTGCCAGCAGCTCCCCGGGACAGGGAGGCTATGGCTACACCTTC
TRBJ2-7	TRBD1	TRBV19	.	CASSRLGQGAYEQYF	TGTGCCAGTAGTAGATTGGGACAGGGGGCCTACGAGCAGTACTTC
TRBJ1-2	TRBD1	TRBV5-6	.	CASSPRTGHYGYTF	TGTGCCAGCAGCCCGAGGACAGGTCACTATGGCTACACCTTC
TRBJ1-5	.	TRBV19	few	CASSIWFLGIGNQPQHF	TGTGCCAGTAGTATATGGTTCCTGGGGATCGGCAATCAGCCCCAGCATTTT
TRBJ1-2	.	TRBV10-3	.	CAISESSRNYGYTF	TGTGCCATCAGTGAGTCCAGCCGTAACTATGGCTACACCTTC
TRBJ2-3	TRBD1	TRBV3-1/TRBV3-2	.	CASSQGARDRQYF	TGTGCCAGCAGCCAAGGCGCCCGGGACAGACAATATTTT
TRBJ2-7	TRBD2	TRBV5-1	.	CASSLIAGAVYEQYF	TGCGCCAGCAGCTTGATAGCGGGAGCCGTCTACGAGCAGTACTTC
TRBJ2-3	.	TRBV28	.	CASSFIDFDTDTQYF	TGTGCCAGCAGTTTCATCGACTTCGACACAGATACGCAGTATTTT
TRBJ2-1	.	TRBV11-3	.	CASSLEQGGSYNEQFF	TGTGCCAGCAGCTTAGAGCAGGGAGGATCCTACAATGAGCAGTTCTTC
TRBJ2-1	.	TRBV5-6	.	CASSPSSSGEQFF	TGTGCCAGCAGCCCTAGCTCGTCCGGTGAGCAGTTCTTC
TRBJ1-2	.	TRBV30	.	CAWSVQTGYTF	TGTGCCTGGAGTGTGCAGACTGGCTACACCTTC
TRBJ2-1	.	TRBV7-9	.	CASSSVGGATEQFF	TGTGCCAGCAGCTCGGTTGGGGGGGCTACTGAGCAGTTCTTC
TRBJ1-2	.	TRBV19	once	CASSQTQAGYGYTF	TGTGCCAGTAGTCAGACCCAGGCAGGGTATGGCTACACCTTC
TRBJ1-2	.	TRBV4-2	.	CASSQATPAGYGYTF	TGTGCCAGCAGCCAAGCCACTCCTGCCGGTTATGGCTACACCTTC
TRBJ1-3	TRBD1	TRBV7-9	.	CASSLTHTGQGNTIYF	TGTGCCAGCAGCTTGACCCATACGGGACAGGGAAACACCATATATTTT
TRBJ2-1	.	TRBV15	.	CATSRGAETYNEQFF	TGTGCCACCAGCAGAGGCGCGGAGACCTACAATGAGCAGTTCTTC
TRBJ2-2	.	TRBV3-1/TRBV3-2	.	CASSHQDGGELFF	TGTGCCAGCAGCCACCAAGATGGCGGGGAGCTGTTTTTT
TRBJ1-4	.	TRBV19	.	CASGRTAGNEKLFF	TGTGCCAGTGGCCGGACAGCTGGTAATGAAAAACTGTTTTTT
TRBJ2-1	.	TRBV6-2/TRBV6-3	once	CASSITIRDNEQFF	TGTGCCAGCAGTATTACCATACGGGACAATGAGCAGTTCTTC
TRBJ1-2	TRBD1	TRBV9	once	CASSGQGAVATINGYTF	TGTGCCAGCAGCGGACAGGGGGCAGTCGCAACTATTAATGGCTACACCTTC
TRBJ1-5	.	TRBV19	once	CASRGISGTSPNSNQPQHF	TGTGCCAGTAGGGGAATCTCCGGGACAAGCCCTAATAGCAATCAGCCCCAGCATTTT
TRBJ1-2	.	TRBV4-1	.	CASSQVGGYNYGYTF	TGCGCCAGCAGCCAAGTAGGGGGATATAACTATGGCTACACCTTC
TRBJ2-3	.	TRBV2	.	CASSEWSTQYF	TGTGCCAGCAGTGAGTGGTCTACGCAGTATTTT
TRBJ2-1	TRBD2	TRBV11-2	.	CASTETGGPGYNEQFF	TGTGCCAGCACTGAAACGGGGGGGCCGGGTTACAATGAGCAGTTCTTC
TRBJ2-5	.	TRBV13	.	CASSPSPGTDPLTQYF	TGTGCCAGCAGCCCCTCCCCCGGGACGGATCCCTTAACCCAGTACTTC
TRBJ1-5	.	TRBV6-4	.	CAKIGGDINQPQHF	TGTGCAAAGATTGGCGGAGATATCAATCAGCCCCAGCATTTT
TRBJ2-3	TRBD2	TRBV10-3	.	CAISDKTGGPADTQYF	TGTGCCATCAGTGATAAAACGGGGGGGCCGGCAGATACGCAGTATTTT
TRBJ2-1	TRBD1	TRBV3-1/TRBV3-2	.	CASSQTQGTGANEQFF	TGTGCCAGCAGCCAAACCCAGGGGACAGGAGCCAATGAGCAGTTCTTC
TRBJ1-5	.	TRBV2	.	CASSEGGFNQPQHF	TGTGCCAGCAGTGAAGGGGGCTTCAATCAGCCCCAGCATTTT
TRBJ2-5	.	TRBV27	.	CASSLASAIQETQYF	TGTGCCAGCAGTTTGGCTAGCGCTATACAAGAGACCCAGTACTTC
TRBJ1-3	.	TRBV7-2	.	CASSPMRFSGNTIYF	TGTGCCAGCAGCCCCATGCGGTTCTCTGGAAACACCATATATTTT